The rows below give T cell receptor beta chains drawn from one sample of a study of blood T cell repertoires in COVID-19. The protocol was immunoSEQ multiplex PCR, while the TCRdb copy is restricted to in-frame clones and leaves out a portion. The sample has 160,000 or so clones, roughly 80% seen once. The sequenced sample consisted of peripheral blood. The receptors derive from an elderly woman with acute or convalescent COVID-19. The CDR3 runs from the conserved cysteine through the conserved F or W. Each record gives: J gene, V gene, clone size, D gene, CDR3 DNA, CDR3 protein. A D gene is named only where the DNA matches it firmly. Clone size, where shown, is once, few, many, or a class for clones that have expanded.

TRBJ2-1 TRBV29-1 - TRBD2 TGCAGCGTTTGGCCCGAGCGGGGTGAGCAGTTCTTC CSVWPERGEQFF
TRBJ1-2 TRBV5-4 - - TGTGCCAGCAGCTTGGAAAACTTCGGCTACACCTTC CASSLENFGYTF
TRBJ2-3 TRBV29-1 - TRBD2 TGCAGCATCCAAAAAGCGGGAGTGGGCACAGATACGCAGTATTTT CSIQKAGVGTDTQYF
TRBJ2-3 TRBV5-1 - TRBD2 TGCGCCAGCAGCTTAGCGGGAGGATCAGATACGCAGTATTTT CASSLAGGSDTQYF
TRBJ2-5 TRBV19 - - TGTGCCAGTAGTATGAAAGCGGATACGCAAGAGACCCAGTACTTC CASSMKADTQETQYF
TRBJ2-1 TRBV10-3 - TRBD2 TGTGCCATCACCCCTATCGGCGGGGGGCCCAGTGAGCAGTTCTTC CAITPIGGGPSEQFF
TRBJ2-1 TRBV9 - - TGTGCCAGCAGCGGTGGACAGACGCGAGGGTATGAGCAGTTCTTC CASSGGQTRGYEQFF
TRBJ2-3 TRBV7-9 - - TGTGCCAGCAGCCCCCTTATGGGGGCCGATGGTACGCAGTATTTT CASSPLMGADGTQYF
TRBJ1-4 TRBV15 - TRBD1 TGTGCCACCAGCATCCTGACAGGGGCCGGGGAAAAACTGTTTTTT CATSILTGAGEKLFF
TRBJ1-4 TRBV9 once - TGTGCCAGCAGCGATGGCGTGGGCCATCAGGAAAAACTGTTTTTT CASSDGVGHQEKLFF
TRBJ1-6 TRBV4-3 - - TGCGCCAGCAGCCAAGACGGGTCCTATAATTCACCCCTCCACTTT CASSQDGSYNSPLHF
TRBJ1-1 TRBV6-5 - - TGTGCCAGCAGCGGGAGAGGGCGGATGACTGAAGCTTTCTTT CASSGRGRMTEAFF
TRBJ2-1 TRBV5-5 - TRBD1 TGTGCCAGCAGCCCACGCCCTCCTCTGGGGACAGGGGATTACAATGAGCAGTTCTTC CASSPRPPLGTGDYNEQFF